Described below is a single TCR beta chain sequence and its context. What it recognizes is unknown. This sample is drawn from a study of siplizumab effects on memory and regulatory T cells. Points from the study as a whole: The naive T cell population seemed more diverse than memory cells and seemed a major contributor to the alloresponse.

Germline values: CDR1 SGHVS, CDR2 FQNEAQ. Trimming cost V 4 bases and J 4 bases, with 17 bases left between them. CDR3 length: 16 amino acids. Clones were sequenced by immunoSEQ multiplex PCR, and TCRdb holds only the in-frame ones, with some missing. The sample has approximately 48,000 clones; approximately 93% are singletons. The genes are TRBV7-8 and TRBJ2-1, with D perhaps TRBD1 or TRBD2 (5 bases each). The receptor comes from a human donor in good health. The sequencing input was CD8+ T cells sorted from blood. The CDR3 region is CASSSNKGPKYNEQFF. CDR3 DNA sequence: TGTGCCAGCAGCTCGAACAAGGGACCTAAATACAATGAGCAGTTCTTC.